A selection of T cell receptor beta chains follows, all from one sample in a study of T-cell memory formation after mild COVID-19. TCRdb fed the 5' RACE reads into MiXCR, producing one record per CDR3 protein. The sample has roughly 52,000 distinct CDR3 sequences, over 6.5% seen once. Source material: PBMCs or a T cell subset sorted from them (not recorded which). These receptors came from a man aged 18 to 29 who had mild COVID-19 (a few samples of this study predate the infection). Cell type and time point are not known. CDR3s include the opening cysteine and the closing phenylalanine or tryptophan. A D gene is named only where the DNA matches it firmly. Size is omitted from some rows. Given values are once, few, many or a class for expanded clones.

len: 14; d_gene: NA; abundance: few; v_gene: TRBV29-1; j_gene: TRBJ1-2; CDR3nt: TGCAGCGTTAGGCGGCCCGGAGCTAACTATGGCTACACCTTC; CDR3aa: CSVRRPGANYGYTF
len: 17; d_gene: NA; abundance: NA; v_gene: TRBV5-6; j_gene: TRBJ1-5; CDR3nt: TGTGCCAGCAGCTCGGGTGGGGTTGGTAGAAGCAATCAGCCCCAGCATTTT; CDR3aa: CASSSGGVGRSNQPQHF
len: 13; d_gene: NA; abundance: many; v_gene: TRBV5-6; j_gene: TRBJ2-5; CDR3nt: TGTGCCAGCAGCTTAGGGCTTTGGGAGACCCAGTACTTC; CDR3aa: CASSLGLWETQYF
len: 12; d_gene: NA; abundance: NA; v_gene: TRBV2; j_gene: TRBJ2-3; CDR3nt: TGTGCCAGCAGTGAAGGGAAAGATACGCAGTATTTT; CDR3aa: CASSEGKDTQYF
len: 11; d_gene: NA; abundance: many; v_gene: TRBV5-1; j_gene: TRBJ1-2; CDR3nt: TGCGCCAGCTCATCGAACTATGGCTACACCTTC; CDR3aa: CASSSNYGYTF
len: 15; d_gene: NA; abundance: many; v_gene: TRBV5-1; j_gene: TRBJ2-7; CDR3nt: TGCGCCAGCAGCTTAGGGGACGGACGGGCCTACGAGCAGTACTTC; CDR3aa: CASSLGDGRAYEQYF
len: 14; d_gene: NA; abundance: NA; v_gene: TRBV5-4; j_gene: TRBJ2-1; CDR3nt: TGTGCCAGCAGCCCCGTCACAGGGTATGATGAGCAGTTCTTC; CDR3aa: CASSPVTGYDEQFF
len: 16; d_gene: NA; abundance: few; v_gene: TRBV5-1; j_gene: TRBJ2-1; CDR3nt: TGCGCCAGCAGCCGCTCGGGGACTGAATCACAATATGAGCAGTTCTTC; CDR3aa: CASSRSGTESQYEQFF
len: 17; d_gene: TRBD2; abundance: NA; v_gene: TRBV12-3/TRBV12-4; j_gene: TRBJ2-3; CDR3nt: TGTGCCAGCAGTCCAGGACTAGCGGGGGGTTCGGGGTATACGCAGTATTTT; CDR3aa: CASSPGLAGGSGYTQYF
len: 14; d_gene: NA; abundance: NA; v_gene: TRBV20-1; j_gene: TRBJ2-5; CDR3nt: TGCAGTGCTAGGCCCCGGGGCAGGGAAGAGACCCAGTACTTC; CDR3aa: CSARPRGREETQYF
len: 15; d_gene: NA; abundance: few; v_gene: TRBV4-2; j_gene: TRBJ2-1; CDR3nt: TGTGCCAGCAGCCAAGATGACGGCTCCTACAATGAGCAGTTCTTC; CDR3aa: CASSQDDGSYNEQFF
len: 18; d_gene: TRBD2; abundance: few; v_gene: TRBV15; j_gene: TRBJ2-3; CDR3nt: TGTGCCACCAGCAGAGATCCGGCTAGCGGGGGGCGTCTGAATACGCAGTATTTT; CDR3aa: CATSRDPASGGRLNTQYF
len: 13; d_gene: NA; abundance: NA; v_gene: TRBV7-3; j_gene: TRBJ1-1; CDR3nt: TGTGCCAGCGGTGAGGCGGTCGACACTGAAGCTTTCTTT; CDR3aa: CASGEAVDTEAFF
len: 15; d_gene: TRBD2; abundance: many; v_gene: TRBV5-1; j_gene: TRBJ2-1; CDR3nt: TGCGCCAGCAGCGCAGGACTAGCTGTAATCAATGAGCAGTTCTTC; CDR3aa: CASSAGLAVINEQFF
len: 13; d_gene: NA; abundance: NA; v_gene: TRBV3-1; j_gene: TRBJ1-1; CDR3nt: TGTGCCAGCAGCCCTTGGGGGAACACTGAAGCTTTCTTT; CDR3aa: CASSPWGNTEAFF
len: 15; d_gene: NA; abundance: NA; v_gene: TRBV12-3/TRBV12-4; j_gene: TRBJ2-5; CDR3nt: TGTGCCAGCAGAAAAGGGGAGGTGCTGAGCGAGACCCAGTACTTC; CDR3aa: CASRKGEVLSETQYF
len: 14; d_gene: NA; abundance: few; v_gene: TRBV10-3; j_gene: TRBJ1-5; CDR3nt: TGTGCCATCAGTGCGAGGACAGGCAATCAGCCCCAGCATTTT; CDR3aa: CAISARTGNQPQHF
len: 13; d_gene: NA; abundance: few; v_gene: TRBV11-3; j_gene: TRBJ1-1; CDR3nt: TGTGCCAGCAGCTTAGTGGGGGGGGTTGAAGCTTTCTTT; CDR3aa: CASSLVGGVEAFF
len: 16; d_gene: NA; abundance: few; v_gene: TRBV7-2; j_gene: TRBJ1-6; CDR3nt: TGTGCCAGCAGCTTAGCGGGAACAGCTTATAATTCACCCCTCCACTTT; CDR3aa: CASSLAGTAYNSPLHF
len: 16; d_gene: NA; abundance: NA; v_gene: TRBV4-1; j_gene: TRBJ2-3; CDR3nt: TGCGCCAGCAGCCAAGAACACGCACCTAGCACAGATACGCAGTATTTT; CDR3aa: CASSQEHAPSTDTQYF
len: 14; d_gene: TRBD1; abundance: NA; v_gene: TRBV12-3/TRBV12-4; j_gene: TRBJ1-1; CDR3nt: TGTGCCAGCACCCCGGCAGGGGGATACACTGAAGCTTTCTTT; CDR3aa: CASTPAGGYTEAFF
len: 14; d_gene: TRBD2; abundance: few; v_gene: TRBV20-1; j_gene: TRBJ2-5; CDR3nt: TGCAGTGCTATCTCGCGGGGGGTCAAAGAGACCCAGTACTTC; CDR3aa: CSAISRGVKETQYF
len: 15; d_gene: TRBD1; abundance: NA; v_gene: TRBV6-5; j_gene: TRBJ2-5; CDR3nt: TGTGCCAGCAGTTACTCGACAGGGGGCGGGAAGACCCAGTACTTC; CDR3aa: CASSYSTGGGKTQYF
len: 14; d_gene: NA; abundance: many; v_gene: TRBV12-3/TRBV12-4; j_gene: TRBJ2-7; CDR3nt: TGTGCCAGCAGTTTATGGGGTACCTCCAACGAGCAGTACTTC; CDR3aa: CASSLWGTSNEQYF
len: 14; d_gene: NA; abundance: NA; v_gene: TRBV6-4; j_gene: TRBJ2-3; CDR3nt: TGTGCCAGCAGTGAGGGGCGGAGCACAGATACGCAGTATTTT; CDR3aa: CASSEGRSTDTQYF
len: 14; d_gene: NA; abundance: many; v_gene: TRBV5-1; j_gene: TRBJ2-7; CDR3nt: TGCGCCAGCAGCTTGACAGGGAAGAACACCGAGCAGTACTTC; CDR3aa: CASSLTGKNTEQYF
len: 13; d_gene: NA; abundance: NA; v_gene: TRBV12-3/TRBV12-4; j_gene: TRBJ1-5; CDR3nt: TGTGCCAGCAGTTTAGAGTCCCATCAGCCCCAGCATTTT; CDR3aa: CASSLESHQPQHF
len: 13; d_gene: NA; abundance: NA; v_gene: TRBV12-3/TRBV12-4; j_gene: TRBJ1-2; CDR3nt: TGTGCCAGCGGGACTTCGGGGGCGCGCGGCTACACCTTC; CDR3aa: CASGTSGARGYTF
len: 17; d_gene: TRBD1; abundance: NA; v_gene: TRBV6-6; j_gene: TRBJ1-1; CDR3nt: TGTGCCAGCAGCCGGATCCCCGACCCCCTGGGGACAGCTGAAGCTTTCTTT; CDR3aa: CASSRIPDPLGTAEAFF
len: 14; d_gene: NA; abundance: few; v_gene: TRBV7-9; j_gene: TRBJ2-3; CDR3nt: TGTGCCAGCAGCTCGGACAGAGCCACAGATACGCAGTATTTT; CDR3aa: CASSSDRATDTQYF
len: 13; d_gene: NA; abundance: few; v_gene: TRBV7-3; j_gene: TRBJ1-1; CDR3nt: TGTGCCAGCACCCCAGGTCCGAACACTGAAGCTTTCTTT; CDR3aa: CASTPGPNTEAFF
len: 17; d_gene: NA; abundance: many; v_gene: TRBV6-6; j_gene: TRBJ2-7; CDR3nt: TGTGCCAGCAGTTATTCCGCAAGAGGACAGAATCTCTACGAGCAGTACTTC; CDR3aa: CASSYSARGQNLYEQYF
len: 15; d_gene: TRBD1; abundance: NA; v_gene: TRBV2; j_gene: TRBJ1-5; CDR3nt: TGTGCCAGCAGTGCCGGGACAGGGGTACGACAGCCCCAGCATTTT; CDR3aa: CASSAGTGVRQPQHF
len: 14; d_gene: NA; abundance: many; v_gene: TRBV20-1; j_gene: TRBJ2-1; CDR3nt: TGCAGTGCCGATGCGCGCAGGGGCAACAATGAGCAGTTCTTC; CDR3aa: CSADARRGNNEQFF
len: 13; d_gene: NA; abundance: NA; v_gene: TRBV7-9; j_gene: TRBJ2-3; CDR3nt: TGTGCCAGCAGCCCTAGCGGCACAGATACGCAGTATTTT; CDR3aa: CASSPSGTDTQYF
len: 13; d_gene: NA; abundance: NA; v_gene: TRBV28; j_gene: TRBJ1-1; CDR3nt: TGTGCCAGCAGTCCCTCGGCGCCGGCTGAAGCTTTCTTT; CDR3aa: CASSPSAPAEAFF
len: 13; d_gene: NA; abundance: many; v_gene: TRBV5-1; j_gene: TRBJ2-3; CDR3nt: TGCGCCAGCAGCTTCTGGGGGCGGGATACGCAGTATTTT; CDR3aa: CASSFWGRDTQYF
len: 17; d_gene: TRBD2; abundance: few; v_gene: TRBV15; j_gene: TRBJ2-3; CDR3nt: TGTGCCACCAGCAGAGGTTCTAGCGGGGGGGCATCAGATACGCAGTATTTT; CDR3aa: CATSRGSSGGASDTQYF
len: 14; d_gene: NA; abundance: many; v_gene: TRBV7-9; j_gene: TRBJ2-1; CDR3nt: TGTGCCAGCAGCTCACCACCGATCGCTGGAGCTCCGTTCTTC; CDR3aa: CASSSPPIAGAPFF
len: 13; d_gene: NA; abundance: NA; v_gene: TRBV2; j_gene: TRBJ1-2; CDR3nt: TGTGCCAGCAGGAAGCCGGGGTACTATGGCTACACCTTC; CDR3aa: CASRKPGYYGYTF
len: 12; d_gene: NA; abundance: NA; v_gene: TRBV5-5; j_gene: TRBJ2-1; CDR3nt: TGTGCCAGCAGCTTGGCGGGTTATGAGCAGTTCTTC; CDR3aa: CASSLAGYEQFF
len: 12; d_gene: NA; abundance: NA; v_gene: TRBV30; j_gene: TRBJ1-2; CDR3nt: TGTGCCTGGAGCACATGGAACTATGGCTACACCTTC; CDR3aa: CAWSTWNYGYTF
len: 13; d_gene: NA; abundance: NA; v_gene: TRBV6-6; j_gene: TRBJ1-5; CDR3nt: TGTGCCAGCATTCCCGGGGGGGGGCAGCCCCAGCATTTT; CDR3aa: CASIPGGGQPQHF
len: 15; d_gene: NA; abundance: few; v_gene: TRBV7-6; j_gene: TRBJ2-5; CDR3nt: TGTGCCAGCACCGCAGCCGGGTCCTTAGGGGAGACCCAGTACTTC; CDR3aa: CASTAAGSLGETQYF
len: 14; d_gene: TRBD1; abundance: many; v_gene: TRBV7-2; j_gene: TRBJ2-5; CDR3nt: TGTGCCAGCAGCCCACAGGGGTCCCAAGAGACCCAGTACTTC; CDR3aa: CASSPQGSQETQYF
len: 11; d_gene: NA; abundance: NA; v_gene: TRBV6-5; j_gene: TRBJ1-2; CDR3nt: TGTGCCAGCATGGCTAACTATGGCTACACCTTC; CDR3aa: CASMANYGYTF
len: 14; d_gene: NA; abundance: few; v_gene: TRBV11-3; j_gene: TRBJ2-1; CDR3nt: TGTGCCAGCAGCGTAGGACGGACAGTCAATGAGCAGTTCTTC; CDR3aa: CASSVGRTVNEQFF
len: 12; d_gene: NA; abundance: NA; v_gene: TRBV3-1; j_gene: TRBJ1-1; CDR3nt: TGTGCCAGCAGCCCCCTCGGCCGGTCAGCTTTCTTT; CDR3aa: CASSPLGRSAFF
len: 12; d_gene: TRBD2; abundance: few; v_gene: TRBV4-2; j_gene: TRBJ2-1; CDR3nt: TGTGCCAGCAGCGGGGGGGACAATGAGCAGTTCTTC; CDR3aa: CASSGGDNEQFF
len: 16; d_gene: NA; abundance: few; v_gene: TRBV25-1; j_gene: TRBJ1-2; CDR3nt: TGTGCCAGCAGTGAATCCGGTCTGCCCCCACCAAATGGCTACACCTTC; CDR3aa: CASSESGLPPPNGYTF
len: 13; d_gene: TRBD1; abundance: few; v_gene: TRBV5-6; j_gene: TRBJ2-7; CDR3nt: TGTGCCAGCAGCTTGCAGGGGGCTGAAGAGCAGTACTTC; CDR3aa: CASSLQGAEEQYF
len: 12; d_gene: NA; abundance: few; v_gene: TRBV24-1; j_gene: TRBJ1-2; CDR3nt: TGTGCCACCAGTGACGCAGACTATGGCTACACCTTC; CDR3aa: CATSDADYGYTF
len: 16; d_gene: TRBD1; abundance: many; v_gene: TRBV5-1; j_gene: TRBJ2-2; CDR3nt: TGCGCCAGCAGTCCTGCCGGGACAGGGGACACCGGGGAGCTGTTTTTT; CDR3aa: CASSPAGTGDTGELFF
len: 15; d_gene: NA; abundance: few; v_gene: TRBV9; j_gene: TRBJ2-7; CDR3nt: TGTGCCAGCAGCCCTAGTGGCTCGGGTGGATACGAGCAGTACTTC; CDR3aa: CASSPSGSGGYEQYF
len: 15; d_gene: NA; abundance: once; v_gene: TRBV12-3/TRBV12-4; j_gene: TRBJ1-5; CDR3nt: TGTGCCAGCAGTTTGCAAACGCAGTTAAATCAGCCCCAGCATTTT; CDR3aa: CASSLQTQLNQPQHF
len: 13; d_gene: NA; abundance: NA; v_gene: TRBV2; j_gene: TRBJ1-6; CDR3nt: TGTGCCAGCACCCTGGGTTATAATTCACCCCTCCACTTT; CDR3aa: CASTLGYNSPLHF
len: 15; d_gene: TRBD2; abundance: many; v_gene: TRBV5-1; j_gene: TRBJ2-3; CDR3nt: TGCGCCAGCAGCAGGACTAGCGGGGTATCAGATACGCAGTATTTT; CDR3aa: CASSRTSGVSDTQYF
len: 14; d_gene: NA; abundance: many; v_gene: TRBV11-2; j_gene: TRBJ2-3; CDR3nt: TGTGCCAGCAGCTTAGCGTCGCCTAAAGATACGCAGTATTTT; CDR3aa: CASSLASPKDTQYF
len: 14; d_gene: TRBD1; abundance: many; v_gene: TRBV7-9; j_gene: TRBJ2-7; CDR3nt: TGTGCCAGCAGTCCCGGGACAGGGTGGTACGAGCAGTACTTC; CDR3aa: CASSPGTGWYEQYF
len: 12; d_gene: NA; abundance: few; v_gene: TRBV2; j_gene: TRBJ1-1; CDR3nt: TGTGCCAGCAGGACCTCGGGAACTGAAGCTTTCTTT; CDR3aa: CASRTSGTEAFF